The 10 T cell receptor delta chains given below trace back to one sample, sequenced in a study of Vδ1+ human thymocytes. Overall study results and limits: In the thymus, TRG and TRD repertoires looked highly polyclonal with Gaussian CDR3 lengths.

The template was reverse-transcribed extracted RNA. Pooled V-gene forward primers with one constant-region reverse primer generated the CDR3 amplicons by multiplex PCR. TCRdb reprocessed the multiplex PCR reads using CATT. This sample carries about 73,000 delta-chain clones, about 38% of them seen once, and the ten largest clones take roughly 0.26%. These receptors' antigens are unknown. The sample consisted of Vdelta1+ gamma-delta thymocytes from the thymus. Subset of the sample: FACS-sorted CD3+ TCRalphabeta- TCRVdelta1+ TCRVdelta2- thymocytes. The source of these receptors is a boy under three years old who had congenital heart surgery.

This clone was counted a few times. V is TRDV1 and J is TRDJ1; 11 bases line up with TRDD3. This CDR3 is 18 amino acids long. Losses at the gene ends were 1 base for V and 1 base for J; bases not matched to a gene: 8. The V gene's germline CDR1 is TSWWSYY and CDR2 QGS. The CDR3 loop is CALGEPRTGGYFTDKLIF. In nucleotides, the CDR3 is TGTGCTCTTGGGGAACCGCGTACTGGGGGATATTTCACCGATAAACTCATCTTT.

This clone was seen a handful of times. This chain connects TRDV1 to TRDJ1, with 7 nucleotides matching TRDD3. Germline-derived CDR1 and CDR2 are TSWWSYY and QGS. CDR3 length: 23 residues. J lost 0 bases, V lost 2 bases, and 27 bases had no gene match. CDR3 nucleotides: TGTGCTCTTGGGGAATCTCTCCCCGGAAGGATACGCGCATCCTCTCTTTACACCGATAAACTCATCTTT. Translating it yields CALGESLPGRIRASSLYTDKLIF.

There are a few counts of this clone. V and J are TRDV1 and TRDJ1; D is perhaps TRDD3 (5 bases). Trimming removed 0 bases from V and 5 bases from J, with 22 bases in between. Germline V gene lookup returns CDR1 TSWWSYY and CDR2 QGS. There are 18 residues in the CDR3. In nucleotides, the CDR3 is TGTGCTCTTGGGGAACTAGCGCGGTTGTGGGGCAAACAGGATAAACTCATCTTT. Its protein product is CALGELARLWGKQDKLIF.

This chain connects TRDV1 to TRDJ1; 8 bases map to TRDD2. The length of the CDR3 is 18 residues. V gave up 3 bases and J gave up 4 bases; unmatched junction bases: 16. Germline V gene data show CDR1 as TSWWSYY and CDR2 as QGS. The CDR3: CALGEPRFLPYWNDKLIF. Here the CDR3 DNA reads TGTGCTCTTGGGGAGCCCCGCTTCCTACCGTACTGGAACGATAAACTCATCTTT.

The gene calls are TRDV1 and TRDJ1, with 11 bases matching TRDD3. Per germline, CDR1 TSWWSYY and CDR2 QGS. The CDR3 spans 29 residues. The J segment lost 1 base and the V segment lost 0 bases, leaving 40 bases of the junction unmatched. CDR3 in DNA: TGTGCTCTTGGGGAACTAGAGTCTTTAAGTGCCCCCCCCTTTGGTGGGGGATACGCGAAGGAAGAGAGCACCGATAAACTCATCTTT. Translation gives CALGELESLSAPPFGGGYAKEESTDKLIF.

The chain has TRDV1 and TRDJ1; TRDD3 aligns across 8 bases. Germline V lookup: CDR1 TSWWSYY, CDR2 QGS. Losses at the gene ends were 3 bases for V and 1 base for J; bases not matched to a gene: 19. The CDR3 is made up of 20 amino acids. CDR3 residues: CALGEFRNPLPTGGTDKLIF. The CDR3 nucleotides are TGTGCTCTTGGGGAGTTCCGTAATCCCCTACCTACTGGGGGCACCGATAAACTCATCTTT.

The rearrangement uses TRDV1 and TRDJ1, with D tentatively TRDD3 (10 bases). Trimming took 5 bases from V and 1 from J, leaving 35 bases between them. The CDR3 contains 22 residues. CDR1 and CDR2 from the germline V gene are TSWWSYY and QGS. DNA of the CDR3: TGTGCTCTTGGGCTTCCTACCCCCCCTTCCTACGATCTGGGGGATAGCACCGATAAACTCATCTTT. This gives the protein CALGLPTPPSYDLGDSTDKLIF.

The gene calls are TRDV1 and TRDJ1; 8 nucleotides align to TRDD3. The J segment lost 0 bases and the V segment lost 9 bases, leaving 21 bases of the junction unmatched. Germline CDR1 TSWWSYY, CDR2 QGS. The CDR3 spans 19 residues. CDR3 sequence reads: CALLSPYWGLPPYTDKLIF. The CDR3 DNA reads TGTGCTCTCCTCTCTCCGTACTGGGGGCTTCCCCCCTACACCGATAAACTCATCTTT.

The chain employs TRDV1 and TRDJ1; D gene ambiguous. The V end was cut by 2 bases, the J end by 5 bases, with 15 bases between. Per germline, CDR1 TSWWSYY and CDR2 QGS. The CDR3 spans 15 residues. The CDR3 DNA is TGTGCTCTTGGGGAAAGGGGTCCCCTCGCAGATAAACTCATCTTT. It specifies CALGERGPLADKLIF.

This chain links TRDV1 with TRDJ1; 7 bases align to TRDD3. Germline V gene data show CDR1 as TSWWSYY and CDR2 as QGS. J gave up 0 bases and V 4 bases, and 29 bases lay outside the gene matches. The CDR3 is 23 residues long. CDR3 nucleotide sequence: TGTGCTCTTGGGGCCGCCGTACGAAGCTGGGGGGTACGACCTGATGGATACACCGATAAACTCATCTTT. Its translation is CALGAAVRSWGVRPDGYTDKLIF.